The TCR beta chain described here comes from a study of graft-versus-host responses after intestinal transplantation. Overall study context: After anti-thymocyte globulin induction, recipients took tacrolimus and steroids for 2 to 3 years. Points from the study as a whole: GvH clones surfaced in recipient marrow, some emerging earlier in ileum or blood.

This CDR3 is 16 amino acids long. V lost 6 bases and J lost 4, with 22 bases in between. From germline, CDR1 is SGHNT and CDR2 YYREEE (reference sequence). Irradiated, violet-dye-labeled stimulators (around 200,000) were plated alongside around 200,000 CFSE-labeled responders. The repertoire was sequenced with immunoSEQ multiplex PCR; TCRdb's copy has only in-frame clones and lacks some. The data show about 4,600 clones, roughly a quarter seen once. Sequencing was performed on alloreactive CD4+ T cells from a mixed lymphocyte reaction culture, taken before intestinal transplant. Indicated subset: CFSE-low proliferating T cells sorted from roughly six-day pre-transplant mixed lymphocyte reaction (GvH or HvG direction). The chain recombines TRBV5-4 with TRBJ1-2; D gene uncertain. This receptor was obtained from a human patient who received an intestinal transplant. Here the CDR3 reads CASKSILPGKTYGYTF. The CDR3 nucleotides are TGTGCCAGCAAGTCCATCCTACCAGGAAAGACCTATGGCTACACCTTC.